These 22 T cell receptor beta chains originate from one sample sequenced in a study of cytomegalovirus exposure and HLA in healthy donors. PCR primers comprised 60 Vbeta and 13 Jbeta primers. TCRdb keeps only in-frame clones here, not all; method: immunoSEQ multiplex PCR. The sample consists of about 160,000 clones, approximately 84% of them appearing once. The specimen sequenced was PBMCs. These receptors all stem from a man in his thirties or forties in good health and CMV-seronegative.

In its sample, this clone was seen once. CDR3 sequence reads: CASSFSGRIEQYF. In DNA form, the CDR3 reads TGTGCCAGCAGTTTTAGCGGGAGAATCGAGCAGTACTTC. The chain employs TRBV27 and TRBJ2-5, with 9 bases matching TRBD2. With the DNA end fitting TRBJ2-7 better, the J assignment may be wrong. This CDR3 contains 13 residues. Germline CDR1 and CDR2: MNHEY and SMNVEV (reference sequence).

Only one count was recorded for this clone. The rearrangement joins TRBV28 to TRBJ1-1; possibly TRBD1 for D (5 bases). The CDR3 sequence is 13 residues long. Germline V CDR1 and CDR2: MDHEN, SYDVKM. Trimming stripped 5 bases from V and 4 bases from J, with 11 bases between. The CDR3 protein is CASSHGGTTEAFF. The CDR3 DNA is TGTGCCAGCAGTCATGGGGGGACCACTGAAGCTTTCTTT. The full variable domain, rest sourced from reference TRBV28 and TRBJ1-1, is DVKVTQSSRYLVKRTGEKVFLECVQDMDHENMFWYRQDPGLGLRLIYFSYDVKMKEKGDIPEGYSVSREKKERFSLILESASTNQTSMYLCASSHGGTTEAFFGQGTRLTVV.

Only a few counts were recorded for this clone. V is TRBV7-8 and J is TRBJ2-5, with a possible D match to TRBD2 (6 bases). The J call is doubtful: the DNA matches TRBJ2-7 better. Germline values: CDR1 SGHVS, CDR2 FQNEAQ. CDR3 size: 16 residues. CDR3 region: CASSYLGGSGSYEQYF. The CDR3, as DNA: TGTGCCAGCAGCTACCTCGGTGGTAGCGGATCCTACGAGCAGTACTTC.

The chain joins TRBV5-1 to TRBJ2-5, with TRBD2 matching over 11 bases. This CDR3 contains 16 residues. Germline-derived CDR1 and CDR2 are SGHRS and YFSETQ. Trimming took 3 bases from V and 5 from J; bases not matched to a gene: 9. The CDR3 region has the DNA TGCGCCAGCAGCTACTTAGCGGGGGGGCCGGAGGAGACCCAGTACTTC. Protein sequence: CASSYLAGGPEETQYF.

The CDR3 spells CASSWGRTTYEQYF. CDR3 sequence (DNA): TGTGCCAGCAGCTGGGGACGGACTACCTACGAGCAGTACTTC. This chain joins TRBV11-3 and TRBJ2-7, with a tentative D call TRBD2 (6 bases). CDR3 length equals 14 residues. Germline V lookup: CDR1 SGHNT, CDR2 YENEEA. Trimming removed 4 bases from V and 2 bases from J, with 12 bases in between.

V and J are TRBV10-3 and TRBJ2-3; 7 bases match TRBD2. Losses at the gene ends were 4 bases for V and 0 bases for J; bases not matched to a gene: 10. The germline gives CDR1 ENHRY, CDR2 SYGVKD. The CDR3 spans 17 residues. CDR3 nucleotides: TGTGCCATCAGTGTCCTACTAGCGCATTCTAGCACAGATACGCAGTATTTT. Translating gives CAISVLLAHSSTDTQYF.

This clone was detected once. The chain combines TRBV30 with TRBJ2-1; TRBD1 agrees at 11 bases. V gave up 1 base and J gave up 7 bases; unmatched junction bases: 9. The germline V gene has CDR1 GTSNPN and CDR2 SVGIG (reference sequence). The CDR3 has 16 residues. CDR3 DNA sequence: TGTGCCTGGAGTGCCCGGACAGGGGGCGTTTGGAATGAGCAGTTCTTC. The encoded protein is CAWSARTGGVWNEQFF. The full variable domain, in which reference TRBV30 and TRBJ2-1 provide the parts outside the CDR3, is SQTIHQWPATLVQPVGSPLSLECTVEGTSNPNLYWYRQAAGRGLQLLFYSVGIGQISSEVPQNLSASRPQDRQFILSSKKLLLSDSGFYLCAWSARTGGVWNEQFFGPGTRLTVL.

In DNA form, the CDR3 reads TGTGCCAGCTCACCTCAGGCCGAGTACACCGGGGAGCTGTTTTTT. Translating it yields CASSPQAEYTGELFF. The genes are TRBV18 and TRBJ2-2; D unresolved. V lost 3 bases and J 3 bases, leaving 11 bases between the germline ends. CDR3 length: 15 amino acids. The germline CDR1 and CDR2 sequences are KGHSH and LQKENI.

V is TRBV5-6 and J is TRBJ2-1, with 11 bases aligning to TRBD2. The ends lost 4 bases at V and 9 bases at J; junction bases unmatched: 12. In germline, CDR1 is SGHDT, CDR2 YYEEEE. This CDR3 has 16 residues. CDR3 protein: CASSTGTSGYSGEQFF. The CDR3 DNA reads as TGTGCCAGCAGCACCGGGACTAGCGGTTATTCCGGTGAGCAGTTCTTC.

This clone has a handful of counts. The gene calls are TRBV4-1 and TRBJ1-2; D might be TRBD1 (6 bases). This CDR3 region has 16 residues. Germline V gives CDR1 MGHRA, CDR2 YSYEKL. Trimming shortened V by 0 bases and J by 3 bases, and 14 bases separated the two germline ends. CDR3 protein: CASSQDGQGKDYGYTF. DNA for the CDR3: TGCGCCAGCAGCCAAGATGGCCAGGGGAAAGACTATGGCTACACCTTC.

The chain is built from TRBV9 and TRBJ2-5; 9 nucleotides align to TRBD1. The CDR3 totals 15 residues. The germline V gene has CDR1 SGDLS and CDR2 YYNGEE. V gave up 4 bases and J gave up 5 bases; unmatched junction bases: 9. CDR3 nucleotide sequence: TGTGCCAGCAGCAAAGGGGGGGACAGGGCGGAGACCCAGTACTTC. Translating gives CASSKGGDRAETQYF.

This rearrangement joins TRBV2 to TRBJ2-7; 9 bases agree with TRBD1. The trim removed 3 bases at V and 2 bases at J, leaving 2 bases unmatched. CDR1 is SNHLY and CDR2 is FYNNEI in the germline V gene. The CDR3 is 14 residues long. The CDR3 sequence is CASSEGQGTYEQYF. The CDR3 bases are TGTGCCAGCAGTGAGGGACAGGGCACCTACGAGCAGTACTTC.

The genes are TRBV18 and TRBJ2-1; the D is unclear. This CDR3 contains 15 residues. Germline CDR1 reads KGHSH; CDR2 reads LQKENI. Trimming cost V 6 bases and J 0 bases, with 12 bases left between them. The CDR3 spells CASSLRPSSYNEQFF. The DNA of the CDR3 is TGTGCCAGCTCCTTGAGGCCTAGCTCCTACAATGAGCAGTTCTTC.

CDR3 bases: TGTGCCAGCTCACGACCGGGACAGCCCTCCTACGAGCAGTACTTC. The encoded protein is CASSRPGQPSYEQYF. The rearrangement uses TRBV18 and TRBJ2-7; 7 bases match TRBD1. V was clipped by 4 bases and J by 0 bases; unmatched bases: 6. Germline assignment: CDR1 KGHSH and CDR2 LQKENI. The CDR3 runs 15 residues. Filled out from reference TRBV18 and TRBJ2-7, the complete variable domain reads NAGVMQNPRHLVRRRGQEARLRCSPMKGHSHVYWYRQLPEEGLKFMVYLQKENIIDESGMPKERFSAEFPKEGPSILRIQQVVRGDSAAYFCASSRPGQPSYEQYFGPGTRLTVT.

V is TRBV7-8 and J is TRBJ1-4; D may be TRBD1 (6 bases). Looked up from germline, CDR1 is SGHVS and CDR2 is FQNEAQ. V lost 5 bases and J lost 7, with 20 bases in between. CDR3 length: 16 amino acids. The CDR3 is CASSPLVGTQIEKLFF. The CDR3, as DNA: TGTGCCAGCAGCCCCCTGGTGGGGACACAGATTGAAAAACTGTTTTTT.

The chain uses TRBV6-1 and TRBJ2-1, with 9 bases identical to TRBD1. Looked up from germline, CDR1 is MNHNS and CDR2 is SASEGT. CDR3 size: 15 residues. Trimming cost V 5 bases and J 3 bases; bases outside gene matches: 5. The CDR3: CASSKDRGFYNEQFF. CDR3 DNA: TGTGCCAGCAGTAAAGACAGGGGGTTCTACAATGAGCAGTTCTTC.

V usage is TRBV11-2 and J usage is TRBJ2-3; tentatively, D is TRBD2 (6 bases). Germline CDR1 reads SGHAT; CDR2 reads FQNNGV. This CDR3 spans 14 amino acids. Trimming shortened V by 5 bases and J by 3 bases, and 12 bases separated the two germline ends. The CDR3 coding sequence is TGTGCCAGCAGCCCCGGGGGTAGGACAGATACGCAGTATTTT. Its translation is CASSPGGRTDTQYF.

This clone was observed once. The chain carries TRBV5-1 and TRBJ2-1; 9 bases are a match to TRBD2. This CDR3 spans 17 amino acids. Germline trimming cut 3 bases from V and 1 base from J; bases unmatched to any gene: 8. The germline V gene encodes CDR1 SGHRS and CDR2 YFSETQ. The CDR3 DNA reads TGCGCCAGCAGCTCCGATTCTAGCGGGATTTCCTACAATGAGCAGTTCTTC. It codes for CASSSDSSGISYNEQFF. Together with reference TRBV5-1 and TRBJ2-1, the CDR3 gives the full variable domain: KAGVTQTPRYLIKTRGQQVTLSCSPISGHRSVSWYQQTPGQGLQFLFEYFSETQRNKGNFPGRFSGRQFSNSRSEMNVSTLELGDSALYLCASSSDSSGISYNEQFFGPGTRLTVL.

The chain employs TRBV7-9 and TRBJ2-1; TRBD2 aligns across 7 bases. V gave up 1 base and J gave up 5 bases; unmatched junction bases: 5. This CDR3 has 15 residues. Germline loops: CDR1 SEHNR, CDR2 FQNEAQ (reference sequence). The CDR3 region has the DNA TGTGCCAGCAGCTTAGTGGGGCTAGCGGACAATGAGCAGTTCTTC. It is translated as CASSLVGLADNEQFF.

The chain uses TRBV19 and TRBJ2-2; D not resolved. Trimming took 10 bases from V and 6 from J, leaving 15 bases between them. There are 13 residues in the CDR3. Germline V gene data show CDR1 as LNHDA and CDR2 as SQIVND (reference sequence). The CDR3 nucleotides read TGTGCCATCAATAGTGGTTACGCCGGGGAGCTGTTTTTT. Its translation: CAINSGYAGELFF.

In its sample, this clone was seen a few times. V is TRBV7-9 and J is TRBJ2-1; the D gene is possibly TRBD2 (5 bases). V lost 2 bases, J lost 8 bases, and 16 bases lay in between. Germline lookup yields CDR1 SEHNR and CDR2 FQNEAQ (reference sequence). CDR3 size: 15 residues. The CDR3 coding sequence is TGTGCCAGCAGCTTACGGCGGGCGGGTTGGGATGAGCAGTTCTTC. This sequence encodes CASSLRRAGWDEQFF.

The chain links TRBV5-4 to TRBJ2-3; TRBD2 matches 11 bases. The CDR3 has 16 residues. In germline, CDR1 is SGHNT, CDR2 YYREEE (reference sequence). Trimming removed 6 bases from V and 0 bases from J; junction bases left unmatched: 6. The CDR3, as DNA: TGTGCCAGCAACCGACGACTAGCGGGGAGCACAGATACGCAGTATTTT. This sequence encodes CASNRRLAGSTDTQYF.